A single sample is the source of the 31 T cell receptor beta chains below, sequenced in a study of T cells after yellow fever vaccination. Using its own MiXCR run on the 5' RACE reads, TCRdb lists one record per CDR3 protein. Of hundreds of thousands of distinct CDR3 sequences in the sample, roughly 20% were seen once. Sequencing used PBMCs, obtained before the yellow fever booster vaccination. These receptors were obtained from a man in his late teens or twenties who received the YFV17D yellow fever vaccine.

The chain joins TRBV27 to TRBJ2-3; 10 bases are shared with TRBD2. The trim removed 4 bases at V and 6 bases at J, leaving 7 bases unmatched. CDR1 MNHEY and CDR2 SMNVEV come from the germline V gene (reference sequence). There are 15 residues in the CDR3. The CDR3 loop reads CASSSSGGASDTQYF. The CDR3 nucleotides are TGTGCCAGCAGTTCCAGCGGGGGGGCGAGCGATACGCAGTATTTT.

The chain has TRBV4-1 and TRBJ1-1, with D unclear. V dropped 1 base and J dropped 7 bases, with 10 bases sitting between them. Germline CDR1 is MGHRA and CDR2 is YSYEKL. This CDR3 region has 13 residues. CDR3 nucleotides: TGCGCCAGCAGCCAAGCCCCGGACGGTGAAGCTTTCTTT. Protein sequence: CASSQAPDGEAFF.

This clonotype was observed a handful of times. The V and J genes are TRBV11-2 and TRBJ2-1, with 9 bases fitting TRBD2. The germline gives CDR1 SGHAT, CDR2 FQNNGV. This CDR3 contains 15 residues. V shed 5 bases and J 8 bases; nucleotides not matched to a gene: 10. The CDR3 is CASSRGRGGAYEQFF. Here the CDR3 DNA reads TGTGCCAGCAGCCGTGGGCGCGGGGGGGCCTATGAGCAGTTCTTC. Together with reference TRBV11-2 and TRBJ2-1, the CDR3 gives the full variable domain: EAGVAQSPRYKIIEKRQSVAFWCNPISGHATLYWYQQILGQGPKLLIQFQNNGVVDDSQLPKDRFSAERLKGVDSTLKIQPAKLEDSAVYLCASSRGRGGAYEQFFGPGTRLTVL.

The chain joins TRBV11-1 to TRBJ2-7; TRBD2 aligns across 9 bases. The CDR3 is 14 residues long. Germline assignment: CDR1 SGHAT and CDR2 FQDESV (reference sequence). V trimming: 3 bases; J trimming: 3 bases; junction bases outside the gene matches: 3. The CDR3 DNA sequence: TGTGCCAGCAGCTTTTCTAGCGGGGTCTACGAGCAGTACGTC. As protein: CASSFSSGVYEQYV.

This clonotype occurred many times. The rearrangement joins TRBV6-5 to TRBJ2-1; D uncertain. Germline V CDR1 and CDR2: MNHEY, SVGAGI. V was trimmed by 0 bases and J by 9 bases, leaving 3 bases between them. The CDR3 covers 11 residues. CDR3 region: CASSYSGEQFF. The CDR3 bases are TGTGCCAGCAGTTACTCGGGTGAGCAGTTCTTC.

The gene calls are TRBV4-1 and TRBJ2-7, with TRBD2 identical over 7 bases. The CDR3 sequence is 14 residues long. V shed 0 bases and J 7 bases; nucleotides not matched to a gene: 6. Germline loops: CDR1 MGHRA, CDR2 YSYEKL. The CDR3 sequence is CASSQDSGGSEQYF. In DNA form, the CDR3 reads TGCGCCAGCAGCCAAGATTCCGGGGGGAGTGAGCAGTACTTC.

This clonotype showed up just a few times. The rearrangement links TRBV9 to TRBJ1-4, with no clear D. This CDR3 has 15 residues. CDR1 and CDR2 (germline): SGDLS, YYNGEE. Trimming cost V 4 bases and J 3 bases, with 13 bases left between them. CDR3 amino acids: CASSPRPAANEKLFF. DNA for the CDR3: TGTGCCAGCAGCCCCCGACCCGCGGCTAATGAAAAACTGTTTTTT.

CDR3 DNA sequence: TGTGCCAGCAGCCGACTCAAACTAGCGGGGGGCACAGATACGCAGTATTTT. This codes for CASSRLKLAGGTDTQYF. V and J are TRBV3-1 and TRBJ2-3; 11 positions match TRBD2. Germline V CDR1 and CDR2: LGHDT, YNNKEL (reference sequence). V lost 4 bases, J lost 1 base, and 7 bases stayed unmatched. The CDR3 extends over 17 amino acids.

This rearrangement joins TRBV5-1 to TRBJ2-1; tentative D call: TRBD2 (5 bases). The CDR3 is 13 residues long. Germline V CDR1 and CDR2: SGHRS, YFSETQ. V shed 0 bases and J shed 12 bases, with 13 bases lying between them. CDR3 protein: CASSLGFESGQFF. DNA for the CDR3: TGCGCCAGCAGCTTGGGTTTCGAAAGCGGGCAGTTCTTC.

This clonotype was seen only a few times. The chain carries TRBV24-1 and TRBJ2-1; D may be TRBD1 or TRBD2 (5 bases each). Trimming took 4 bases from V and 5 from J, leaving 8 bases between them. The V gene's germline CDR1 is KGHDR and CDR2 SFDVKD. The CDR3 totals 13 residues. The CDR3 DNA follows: TGTGCCACCAGTGAGCGAGGGGACAATGAGCAGTTCTTC. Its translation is CATSERGDNEQFF.

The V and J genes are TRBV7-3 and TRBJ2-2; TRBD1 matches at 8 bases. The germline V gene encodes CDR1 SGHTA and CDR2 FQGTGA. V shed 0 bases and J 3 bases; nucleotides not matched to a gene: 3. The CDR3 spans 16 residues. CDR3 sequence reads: CASSLTRGLDTGELFF. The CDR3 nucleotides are TGTGCCAGCAGCTTAACCAGGGGGCTAGACACCGGGGAGCTGTTTTTT.

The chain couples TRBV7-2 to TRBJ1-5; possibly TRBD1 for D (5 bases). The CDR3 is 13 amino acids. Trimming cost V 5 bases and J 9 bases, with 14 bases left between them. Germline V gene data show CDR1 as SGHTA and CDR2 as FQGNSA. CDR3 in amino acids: CASSLNPGGPQHF. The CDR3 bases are TGTGCCAGCAGCCTTAACCCCGGGGGGCCCCAGCATTTT.

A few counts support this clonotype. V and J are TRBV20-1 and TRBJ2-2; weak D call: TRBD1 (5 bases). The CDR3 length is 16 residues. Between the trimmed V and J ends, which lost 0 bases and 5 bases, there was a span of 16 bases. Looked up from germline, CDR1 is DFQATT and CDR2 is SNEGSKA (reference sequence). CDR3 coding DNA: TGCAGTGCTAGAGATCGAAGGCAGGGATCAACCGGGGAGCTGTTTTTT. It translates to CSARDRRQGSTGELFF.

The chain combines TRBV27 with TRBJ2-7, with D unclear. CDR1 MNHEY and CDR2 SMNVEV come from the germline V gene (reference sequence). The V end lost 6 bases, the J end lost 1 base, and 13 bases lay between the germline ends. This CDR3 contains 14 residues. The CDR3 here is CASSLRVWSYEQYF. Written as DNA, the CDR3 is TGTGCCAGCAGCCTAAGGGTCTGGTCCTACGAGCAGTACTTC.

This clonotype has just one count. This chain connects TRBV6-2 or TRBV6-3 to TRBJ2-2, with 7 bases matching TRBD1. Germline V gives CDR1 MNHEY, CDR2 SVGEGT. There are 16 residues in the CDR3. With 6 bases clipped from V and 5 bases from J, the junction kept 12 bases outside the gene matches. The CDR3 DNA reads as TGTGCCAGCAGGGCACCGGGACAGCCACTAACCGGGGAGCTGTTTTTT. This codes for CASRAPGQPLTGELFF.

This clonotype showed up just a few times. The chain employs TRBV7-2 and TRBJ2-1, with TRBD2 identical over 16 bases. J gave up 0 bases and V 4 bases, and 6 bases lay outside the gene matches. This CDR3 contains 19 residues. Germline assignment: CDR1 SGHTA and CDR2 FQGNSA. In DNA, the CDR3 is TGTGCCAGCAGCTCGAAGGGACTAGCGGGGGGGAGCTCCTACAATGAGCAGTTCTTC. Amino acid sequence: CASSSKGLAGGSSYNEQFF.

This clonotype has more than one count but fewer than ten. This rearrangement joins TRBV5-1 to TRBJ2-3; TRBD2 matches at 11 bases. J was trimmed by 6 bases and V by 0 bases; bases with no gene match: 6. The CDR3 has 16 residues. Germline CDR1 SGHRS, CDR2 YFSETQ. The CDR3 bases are TGCGCCAGCAGCTTGGCTAGCGGGGGGCCCCTGGATACGCAGTATTTT. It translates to CASSLASGGPLDTQYF.

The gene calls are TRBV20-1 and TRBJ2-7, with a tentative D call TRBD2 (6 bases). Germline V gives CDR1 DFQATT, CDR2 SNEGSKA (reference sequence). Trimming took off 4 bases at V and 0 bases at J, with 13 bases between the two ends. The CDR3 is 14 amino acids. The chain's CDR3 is CSAISGGASYEQYV. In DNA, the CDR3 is TGCAGTGCTATTAGCGGCGGGGCCTCCTACGAGCAGTACGTC.

The CDR3 reads CASSFSGAQTQHF. CDR3 coding DNA: TGTGCCAGCAGCTTCTCCGGGGCCCAGACCCAGCATTTT. The rearrangement links TRBV7-9 to TRBJ1-5; a possible D gene is TRBD1 (5 bases). The V and J ends lost 3 bases and 11 bases respectively, with 14 bases between them. The germline V gene encodes CDR1 SEHNR and CDR2 FQNEAQ (reference sequence). The CDR3 consists of 13 residues. Full variable domain (outside the CDR3, taken from reference TRBV7-9 and TRBJ1-5): DTGVSQNPRHKITKRGQNVTFRCDPISEHNRLYWYRQTLGQGPEFLTYFQNEAQLEKSRLLSDRFSAERPKGSFSTLEIQRTEQGDSAMYLCASSFSGAQTQHFGDGTRLSIL.

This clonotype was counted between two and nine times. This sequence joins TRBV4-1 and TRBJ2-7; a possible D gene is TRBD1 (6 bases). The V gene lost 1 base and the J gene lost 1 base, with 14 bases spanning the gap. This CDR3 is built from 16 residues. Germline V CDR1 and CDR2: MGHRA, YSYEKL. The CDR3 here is CASSQGSRGWSYEQYF. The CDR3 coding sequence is TGCGCCAGCAGCCAAGGTAGCAGGGGCTGGTCCTACGAGCAGTACTTC.

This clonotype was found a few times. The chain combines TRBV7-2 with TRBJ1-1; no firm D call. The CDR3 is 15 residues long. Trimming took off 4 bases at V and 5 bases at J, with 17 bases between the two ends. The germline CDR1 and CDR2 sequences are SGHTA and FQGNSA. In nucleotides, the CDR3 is TGTGCCAGCAGCTCGGAACGGGTCCCTGGAACTGAAGCTTTCTTT. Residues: CASSSERVPGTEAFF.

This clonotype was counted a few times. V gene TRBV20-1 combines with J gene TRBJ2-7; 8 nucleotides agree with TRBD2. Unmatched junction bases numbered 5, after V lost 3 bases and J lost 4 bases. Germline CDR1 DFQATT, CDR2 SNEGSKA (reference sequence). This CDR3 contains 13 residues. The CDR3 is CSASGGAAYEQYF. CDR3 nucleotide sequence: TGCAGTGCTAGCGGGGGGGCCGCTTACGAGCAGTACTTC.

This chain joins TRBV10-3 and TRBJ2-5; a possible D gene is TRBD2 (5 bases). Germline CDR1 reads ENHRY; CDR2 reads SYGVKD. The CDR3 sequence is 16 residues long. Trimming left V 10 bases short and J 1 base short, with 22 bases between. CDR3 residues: CATLDVAMKFQETQYF. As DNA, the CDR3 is TGTGCCACCCTAGATGTAGCGATGAAATTCCAAGAGACCCAGTACTTC.

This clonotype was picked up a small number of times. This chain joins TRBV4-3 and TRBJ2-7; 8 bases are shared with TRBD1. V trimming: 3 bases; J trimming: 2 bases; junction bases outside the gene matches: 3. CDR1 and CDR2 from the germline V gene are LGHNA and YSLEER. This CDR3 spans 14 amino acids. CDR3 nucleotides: TGCGCCAGCAGCCATGGACAGGGCGCCTACGAGCAGTACTTC. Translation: CASSHGQGAYEQYF.

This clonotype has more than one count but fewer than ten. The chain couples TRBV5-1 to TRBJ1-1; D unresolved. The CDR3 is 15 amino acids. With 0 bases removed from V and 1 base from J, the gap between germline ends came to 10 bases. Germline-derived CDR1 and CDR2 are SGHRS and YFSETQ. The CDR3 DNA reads TGCGCCAGCAGCTTGGTTATCGGTCAGAACACTGAAGCTTTCTTT. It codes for CASSLVIGQNTEAFF.

CDR3 bases: TGTGCCAGCAGTAGCGGCAGGGATCGAAATGAGCAGTTCTTC. Translation gives CASSSGRDRNEQFF. The J gene is TRBJ2-1, the V gene TRBV7-2, with a weak D call TRBD2 (6 bases). Germline V gene sequence: CDR1 SGHTA, CDR2 FQGNSA. The CDR3 runs to 14 residues. The V and J ends lost 6 bases and 7 bases respectively, with 16 bases between them.

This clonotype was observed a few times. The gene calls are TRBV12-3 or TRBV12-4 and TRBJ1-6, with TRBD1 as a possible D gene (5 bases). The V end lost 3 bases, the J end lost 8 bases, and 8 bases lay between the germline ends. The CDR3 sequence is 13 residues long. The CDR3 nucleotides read TGTGCCAGCAGTTTTTTGGGGGATTCACCCCTCCACTTT. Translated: CASSFLGDSPLHF.

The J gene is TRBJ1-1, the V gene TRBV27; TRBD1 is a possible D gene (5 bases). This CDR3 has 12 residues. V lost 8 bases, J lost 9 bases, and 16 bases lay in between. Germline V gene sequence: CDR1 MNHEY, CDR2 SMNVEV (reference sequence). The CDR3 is CASRWGLGKAFF. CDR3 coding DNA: TGTGCCAGCCGATGGGGCCTCGGAAAAGCTTTCTTT.

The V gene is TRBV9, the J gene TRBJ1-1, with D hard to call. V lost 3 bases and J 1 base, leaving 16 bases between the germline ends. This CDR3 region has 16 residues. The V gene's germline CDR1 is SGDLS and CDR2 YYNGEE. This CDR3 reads CASSAPSTEENTEAFF. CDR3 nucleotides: TGTGCCAGCAGCGCCCCAAGTACAGAAGAGAACACTGAAGCTTTCTTT.

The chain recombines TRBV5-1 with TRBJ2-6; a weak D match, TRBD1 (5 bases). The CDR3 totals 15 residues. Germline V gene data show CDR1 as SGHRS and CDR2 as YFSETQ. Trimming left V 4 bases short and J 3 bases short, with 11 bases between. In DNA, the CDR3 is TGCGCCAGCAGCCGTCAGGGCCTTGGGGCCAACGTCCTGACTTTC. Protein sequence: CASSRQGLGANVLTF. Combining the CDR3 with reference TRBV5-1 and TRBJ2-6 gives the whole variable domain KAGVTQTPRYLIKTRGQQVTLSCSPISGHRSVSWYQQTPGQGLQFLFEYFSETQRNKGNFPGRFSGRQFSNSRSEMNVSTLELGDSALYLCASSRQGLGANVLTFGAGSRLTVL.

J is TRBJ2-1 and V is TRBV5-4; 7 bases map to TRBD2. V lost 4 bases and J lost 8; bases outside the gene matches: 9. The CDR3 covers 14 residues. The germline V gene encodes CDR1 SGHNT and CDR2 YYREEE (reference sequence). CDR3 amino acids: CASSPIGLVDEQFF. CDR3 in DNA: TGTGCCAGCAGCCCCATAGGACTAGTCGATGAGCAGTTCTTC.